This is a list of T cell receptor beta chains from one sample in a study of shared clonotypes between healthy human individuals. The table came from immunoSEQ multiplex PCR; TCRdb's copy has only in-frame clones and leaves some out. The sample contains 450,000 to 500,000 clones, around 73% of which appear only once. The sequenced sample was PBMCs. Receptors originate from a woman aged 40 to 50 in good health. Some clones in this sample may be carry-over from other donors' samples. The CDR3 runs from the conserved cysteine through the conserved F or W. A D gene is named only where the DNA matches it firmly. Rows may omit the clone size; those that give it use once, few, many or a size class.

J gene: TRBJ2-5
clone size: once
D gene: .
V gene: TRBV7-3
CDR3 DNA: TGTGCCAGCAGCCGGACAGATAGGGAGACCCAGTACTTC
CDR3 protein: CASSRTDRETQYF

J gene: TRBJ1-2
clone size: .
D gene: .
V gene: TRBV2
CDR3 DNA: TGTGCCAGCAGGGGGACTTATGGCTACACCTTC
CDR3 protein: CASRGTYGYTF

J gene: TRBJ1-3
clone size: .
D gene: .
V gene: TRBV5-4
CDR3 DNA: TGTGCCAGCAGCAGAGTCCCGGACACATACTCTGGAAACACCATATATTTT
CDR3 protein: CASSRVPDTYSGNTIYF

J gene: TRBJ1-5
clone size: once
D gene: TRBD1
V gene: TRBV29-1
CDR3 DNA: TGCAGCGTTGGCGGGACAGGGGGTGACAATCAGCCCCAGCATTTT
CDR3 protein: CSVGGTGGDNQPQHF

J gene: TRBJ2-5
clone size: .
D gene: .
V gene: TRBV29-1
CDR3 DNA: TGCAGCGTTGAAGACCAGGGGGGGGTCCAAGAGACCCAGTACTTC
CDR3 protein: CSVEDQGGVQETQYF

J gene: TRBJ2-1
clone size: .
D gene: .
V gene: TRBV15
CDR3 DNA: TGTGCCACCAGCAGGGCTTTAGGGCGGTCCTTGGTCAATGAGCAGTTCTTC
CDR3 protein: CATSRALGRSLVNEQFF

J gene: TRBJ1-2
clone size: .
D gene: TRBD1
V gene: TRBV30
CDR3 DNA: TGTGCCTGGAGCAGACAGGGCCCCTATGGCTACACCTTC
CDR3 protein: CAWSRQGPYGYTF

J gene: TRBJ2-2
clone size: .
D gene: .
V gene: TRBV5-1
CDR3 DNA: TGCGCCAGCAGCCTAGGGCCCGGTATTAGCGGGGAGCTGTTTTTT
CDR3 protein: CASSLGPGISGELFF

J gene: TRBJ2-5
clone size: once
D gene: TRBD2
V gene: TRBV10-3
CDR3 DNA: TGTGCCATCAGTCGCGGGCGGGAGGGCGGTGTGGAGACCCAGTACTTC
CDR3 protein: CAISRGREGGVETQYF

J gene: TRBJ1-2
clone size: .
D gene: .
V gene: TRBV30
CDR3 DNA: TGTGCCTGGAGTCCTAGCTTAAGCTATTGCTACACCTTC
CDR3 protein: CAWSPSLSYCYTF

J gene: TRBJ2-5
clone size: .
D gene: .
V gene: TRBV18
CDR3 DNA: TGTGCCAGCTCACCAGGAGTTGCTAGTGGGGAGACCCAGTACTTC
CDR3 protein: CASSPGVASGETQYF

J gene: TRBJ2-3
clone size: .
D gene: TRBD2
V gene: TRBV10-2
CDR3 DNA: TGCGCCAGCAGGGAAGTAGCGGGAGGACGCACAGATACGCAGTATTTT
CDR3 protein: CASREVAGGRTDTQYF

J gene: TRBJ1-2
clone size: .
D gene: .
V gene: TRBV30
CDR3 DNA: TGTGCCTGGAAGAAACAGGAGAATCCATATGGCTACACCTTC
CDR3 protein: CAWKKQENPYGYTF

J gene: TRBJ2-3
clone size: many
D gene: TRBD2
V gene: TRBV25-1
CDR3 DNA: TGTGCCAGCAGTGTAGACAGACTAGCGGAACACACAGATACGCAGTATTTT
CDR3 protein: CASSVDRLAEHTDTQYF

J gene: TRBJ2-7
clone size: .
D gene: TRBD1
V gene: TRBV5-1
CDR3 DNA: TGCGCCAGCAGCCTTGCAGACAGGGTTGACGAGCAGTACTTC
CDR3 protein: CASSLADRVDEQYF

J gene: TRBJ2-7
clone size: few
D gene: TRBD1
V gene: TRBV7-3
CDR3 DNA: TGTGCCAGCAGCTTAGCGGTGAGAACAGGGGGACTGGGGTCCTACGAGCAGTACTTC
CDR3 protein: CASSLAVRTGGLGSYEQYF

J gene: TRBJ1-2
clone size: .
D gene: TRBD1
V gene: TRBV6-1
CDR3 DNA: TGTGCCAGCAGTGAAGCAGGGGGCGGTGGCTACACCTTC
CDR3 protein: CASSEAGGGGYTF

J gene: TRBJ2-2
clone size: .
D gene: .
V gene: TRBV18
CDR3 DNA: TGTGCCAGCTCACCACTTCTAGAAAATACCGGGGAGCTGTTTTTT
CDR3 protein: CASSPLLENTGELFF

J gene: TRBJ2-3
clone size: .
D gene: TRBD2
V gene: TRBV29-1
CDR3 DNA: TGCAGCCAAACCCAGGGACTAGCGGCAGACGAGACCGCAAATACGCAGTATTTT
CDR3 protein: CSQTQGLAADETANTQYF

J gene: TRBJ2-2
clone size: .
D gene: TRBD2
V gene: TRBV28
CDR3 DNA: TGTGCCAGCAGTTCGACTAGCGGGAACACCGGGGAGCTGTTTTTT
CDR3 protein: CASSSTSGNTGELFF

J gene: TRBJ2-2
clone size: .
D gene: .
V gene: TRBV7-3
CDR3 DNA: TGTGCCAGCAGCTTAATGGGGGGATCGAACACCGGGGAGCTGTTTTTT
CDR3 protein: CASSLMGGSNTGELFF

J gene: TRBJ2-7
clone size: .
D gene: TRBD2
V gene: TRBV5-4
CDR3 DNA: TGTGCCAGCAGCTTGGAAGGGACTAGCGGTAACGAGCAGTACTTC
CDR3 protein: CASSLEGTSGNEQYF

J gene: TRBJ2-1
clone size: .
D gene: .
V gene: TRBV15
CDR3 DNA: TGTGCCACCAGCAGGGGCCGGGAGCACTCCTACAATGAGCAGTTCTTC
CDR3 protein: CATSRGREHSYNEQFF

J gene: TRBJ1-1
clone size: .
D gene: .
V gene: TRBV19
CDR3 DNA: TGTGCCAGTAGCACACCGGGACAGAACACTGAAGCTTTCTTT
CDR3 protein: CASSTPGQNTEAFF

J gene: TRBJ2-7
clone size: .
D gene: TRBD2
V gene: TRBV18
CDR3 DNA: TGTGCCAGCTCTCCTCCGGGACTAGCGGGAGAGCAGTACTTC
CDR3 protein: CASSPPGLAGEQYF

J gene: TRBJ2-2
clone size: .
D gene: .
V gene: TRBV7-3
CDR3 DNA: TGTGCCAGCAGCCCTAGGTTGACTCTGAACACCGGGGAGCTGTTTTTT
CDR3 protein: CASSPRLTLNTGELFF

J gene: TRBJ2-3
clone size: few
D gene: .
V gene: TRBV7-2
CDR3 DNA: TGTGCCAGCAGCTTGAGTCGCGTGGGCCCCGATACGCAGTATTTT
CDR3 protein: CASSLSRVGPDTQYF

J gene: TRBJ2-3
clone size: .
D gene: .
V gene: TRBV21-1
CDR3 DNA: TGTGCCAGCAGCAATGGGCGGGGGATTCAAGATACGCAGTATTTT
CDR3 protein: CASSNGRGIQDTQYF

J gene: TRBJ2-7
clone size: .
D gene: TRBD2
V gene: TRBV5-1
CDR3 DNA: TGCGCCAGCAGCTTGCTGGCTAGCGGAACCTACGAGCAGTACTTC
CDR3 protein: CASSLLASGTYEQYF

J gene: TRBJ2-7
clone size: .
D gene: TRBD1
V gene: TRBV27
CDR3 DNA: TGTGCCAGCAGTGCCAGGACAGGAAGCTCCTACGAGCAGTACTTC
CDR3 protein: CASSARTGSSYEQYF

J gene: TRBJ2-7
clone size: .
D gene: TRBD2
V gene: TRBV6-1
CDR3 DNA: TGTGCCAGCAGTGAAGGGGGAGGGGGACTAGAGGTGCCTTTC
CDR3 protein: CASSEGGGGLEVPF

J gene: TRBJ1-2
clone size: .
D gene: .
V gene: TRBV6-5
CDR3 DNA: TGTGCCAGCAGTTACTCCGACAGACCGAACTATGGCTACACCTTC
CDR3 protein: CASSYSDRPNYGYTF

J gene: TRBJ2-5
clone size: .
D gene: .
V gene: TRBV29-1
CDR3 DNA: TGCAGCGTTGTAGGGCAAGAGACCCAGTACTTC
CDR3 protein: CSVVGQETQYF

J gene: TRBJ2-7
clone size: once
D gene: .
V gene: TRBV18
CDR3 DNA: TGTGCCAGCTCACCCTCGGCAGGGGCCACCTACGAGCAGTACTTC
CDR3 protein: CASSPSAGATYEQYF

J gene: TRBJ2-7
clone size: .
D gene: .
V gene: TRBV21-1
CDR3 DNA: TGTGCCAGCAGCAACAGACAGGCCACCTACGAGCAGTACTTC
CDR3 protein: CASSNRQATYEQYF

J gene: TRBJ2-7
clone size: medium-sized
D gene: .
V gene: TRBV6-1
CDR3 DNA: TGTGCCAGCAGTGAAGCAGCCTATTATATCTACGAGCAGTACTTC
CDR3 protein: CASSEAAYYIYEQYF

J gene: TRBJ2-3
clone size: few
D gene: .
V gene: TRBV18
CDR3 DNA: TGTGCCAGCTCACCGCTAGCAGCTAGCACAGATACGCAGTATTTT
CDR3 protein: CASSPLAASTDTQYF

J gene: TRBJ2-5
clone size: .
D gene: TRBD1
V gene: TRBV10-3
CDR3 DNA: TGTGCCATCAGTGGACAGGGGGAAGAGACCCAGTACTTC
CDR3 protein: CAISGQGEETQYF

J gene: TRBJ2-2
clone size: .
D gene: TRBD2
V gene: TRBV9
CDR3 DNA: TGTGCCAGCAGCGTAGGTCTGGGACTACCACACACCGGGGAGCTGTTTTTT
CDR3 protein: CASSVGLGLPHTGELFF

J gene: TRBJ2-7
clone size: once
D gene: .
V gene: TRBV27
CDR3 DNA: TGTGCCAGCAGCCTTGGGGACCCAGGGATCTACGAGCAGTACTTC
CDR3 protein: CASSLGDPGIYEQYF

J gene: TRBJ2-7
clone size: few
D gene: TRBD1
V gene: TRBV10-3
CDR3 DNA: TGTGCCATCACCCGGGACAGGGGCTACGAGCAGTACTTC
CDR3 protein: CAITRDRGYEQYF